What follows is one TCR beta chain and its context. This record belongs to a study of blood T cell repertoires in COVID-19. Study summary: Collection of acute and convalescent COVID-19 samples took place in the United States, Italy and Spain. Sources were T cells, B-cell-depleted T cells, or PBMCs; the material itself was cDNA or gDNA.

From germline, CDR1 is MNHEY and CDR2 SMNVEV (reference sequence). V dropped 2 bases and J dropped 7; count of bases not matched to a gene: 8. The CDR3 consists of 15 residues. Under the authors' procedure: Reference gene primer amplification gave estimated nucleated cell counts. Sequencing used immunoSEQ multiplex PCR; TCRdb keeps in-frame clones, though not all of them. The V and J calls and the clone size are those of that table, but D and trimming were determined from the DNA. The sample holds roughly 260,000 clones, just under 90% seen once. This receptor was identified in a woman aged 35 to 49 with acute or convalescent COVID-19. The chain carries TRBV27 and TRBJ2-1; 7 bases are shared with TRBD1. The sequenced material came from peripheral blood. The CDR3 DNA follows: TGTGCCAGCAGTTTAGGGACAGTGGGAACTAATGAGCAGTTCTTC. This sequence encodes CASSLGTVGTNEQFF.